This TCR beta chain comes out of a study of shared clonotypes between healthy human individuals. General study results and limits: Larger richness was generally estimated for naive than memory subsets.

Per germline, CDR1 SGHRS and CDR2 YFSETQ. V lost 5 bases, J lost 9 bases, and 24 bases lay in between. CDR3 length: 15 residues. Replicate PCRs from sorted subsets contained approximately 190 ng DNA, which is some 30,000 T cell genomes. Generated by immunoSEQ multiplex PCR, the TCRdb table keeps only in-frame clones and is missing some. The table shows some 1.4 million clones, with 96% occurring only once. Details on this clone: Its specificity is unknown.

Material: naive CD4+ T cells sorted from blood. As to subset: CD45RA+ positively selected. J is TRBJ2-7 and V is TRBV5-1, with D possibly called TRBD1 or TRBD2 (6 bases each). This TCR was sampled from a man aged 25 to 40 in good health. The CDR3 nucleotides are TGCGCCAGCAGTTGGGGGGCGGACAGCGGAGCGGGGCAGTACTTC. Protein product: CASSWGADSGAGQYF.